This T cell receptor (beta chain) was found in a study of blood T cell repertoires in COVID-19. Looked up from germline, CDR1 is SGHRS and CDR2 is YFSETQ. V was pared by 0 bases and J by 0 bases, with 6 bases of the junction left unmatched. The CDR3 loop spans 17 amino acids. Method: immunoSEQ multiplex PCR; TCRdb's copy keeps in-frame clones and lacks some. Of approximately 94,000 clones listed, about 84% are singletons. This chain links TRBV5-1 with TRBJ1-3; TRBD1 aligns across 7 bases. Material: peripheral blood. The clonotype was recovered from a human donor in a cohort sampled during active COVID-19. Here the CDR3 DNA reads TGCGCCAGCAGCTTGGCCTTGACAGGGACCTCTGGAAACACCATATATTTT. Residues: CASSLALTGTSGNTIYF.